This TCR beta chain is from a study of CD8 T cells in Susac syndrome. cDNA came from approximately 0.5 to 1 ug RNA primed by random hexamers. TCR beta CDR3 was amplified by immunoSEQ multiplex PCR. This amplification extended across 54 Vbeta and 13 Jbeta segments. One entry per CDR3 protein, called by TCRdb with MiXCR from the immunoSEQ multiplex PCR reads. The sample lists more than 120,000 distinct CDR3 sequences, 94% occurring once. Trimming took 0 bases from V and 0 from J; bases not matched to a gene: 5. From germline, CDR1 is DFQATT and CDR2 SNEGSKA (reference sequence). This CDR3 contains 15 residues.

The TCR sequence derives from a human donor in good health. Sequencing was carried out using CD4+ T cells from PBMCs. The gene calls are TRBV20-1 and TRBJ2-7, with 7 positions matching TRBD2. CDR3 in DNA: TGCAGTGCTAGAGATCAGAAGCGGGACTCCTACGAGCAGTACTTC. It yields the protein CSARDQKRDSYEQYF.